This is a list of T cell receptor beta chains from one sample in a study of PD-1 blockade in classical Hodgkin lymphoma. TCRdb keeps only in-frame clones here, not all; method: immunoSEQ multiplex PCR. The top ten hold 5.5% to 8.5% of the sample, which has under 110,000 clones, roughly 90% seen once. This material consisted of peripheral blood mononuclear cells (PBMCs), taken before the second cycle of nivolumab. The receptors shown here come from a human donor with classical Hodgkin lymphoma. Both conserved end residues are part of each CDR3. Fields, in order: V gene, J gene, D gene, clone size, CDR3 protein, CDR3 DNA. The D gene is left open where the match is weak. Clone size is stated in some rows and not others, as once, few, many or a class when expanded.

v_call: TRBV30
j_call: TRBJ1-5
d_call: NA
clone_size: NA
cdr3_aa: CAWSEGTSNQPQHF
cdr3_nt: TGTGCCTGGAGTGAAGGGACAAGCAATCAGCCCCAGCATTTT

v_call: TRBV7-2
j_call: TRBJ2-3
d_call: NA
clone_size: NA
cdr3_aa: CASSSGAGPSTDTQYF
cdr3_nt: TGTGCCAGCAGCTCCGGGGCGGGGCCCAGCACAGATACGCAGTATTTT

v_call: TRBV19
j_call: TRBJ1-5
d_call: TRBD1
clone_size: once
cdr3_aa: CASSVGTGIKPNQPQHF
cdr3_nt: TGTGCCAGTAGTGTCGGGACAGGGATTAAACCTAATCAGCCCCAGCATTTT

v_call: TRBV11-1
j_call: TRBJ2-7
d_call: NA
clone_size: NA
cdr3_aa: CASSFGLLYEQYF
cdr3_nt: TGTGCCAGCAGCTTTGGTCTACTATACGAGCAGTACTTC

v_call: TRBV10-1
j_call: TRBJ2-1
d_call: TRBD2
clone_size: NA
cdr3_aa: CASSESGRGFNEQFF
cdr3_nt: TGCGCCAGCAGTGAGTCCGGGCGGGGGTTCAATGAGCAGTTCTTC

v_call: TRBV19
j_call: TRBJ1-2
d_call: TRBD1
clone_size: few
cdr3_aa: CASRESGQGNYGYTF
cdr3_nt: TGTGCCAGTAGGGAATCGGGACAGGGAAACTATGGCTACACCTTC

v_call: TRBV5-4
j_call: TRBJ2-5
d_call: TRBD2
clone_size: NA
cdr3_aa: CASSLYIFELAEETQYF
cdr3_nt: TGTGCCAGCAGCTTGTATATATTTGAACTAGCGGAAGAGACCCAGTACTTC

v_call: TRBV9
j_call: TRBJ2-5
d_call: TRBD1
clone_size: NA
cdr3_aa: CASSVQGAPETQYF
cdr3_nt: TGTGCCAGCAGCGTCCAGGGGGCTCCGGAGACCCAGTACTTC

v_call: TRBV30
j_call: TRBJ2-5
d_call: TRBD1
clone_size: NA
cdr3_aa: CAWSETGQGEETQYF
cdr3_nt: TGTGCCTGGAGTGAAACCGGACAGGGGGAAGAGACCCAGTACTTC

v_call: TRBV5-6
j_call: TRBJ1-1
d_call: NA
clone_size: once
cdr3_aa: CASSPLGWNTEAFF
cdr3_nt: TGTGCCAGCAGCCCCCTGGGGTGGAACACTGAAGCTTTCTTT

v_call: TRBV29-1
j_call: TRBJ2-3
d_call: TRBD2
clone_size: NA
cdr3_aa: CSVPTGLAGAFSTDTQYF
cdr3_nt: TGCAGCGTGCCCACTGGCCTAGCGGGAGCGTTTAGCACAGATACGCAGTATTTT

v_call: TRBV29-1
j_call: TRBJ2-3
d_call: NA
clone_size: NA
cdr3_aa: CSVVWWGGSTDTQYF
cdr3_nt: TGCAGCGTTGTTTGGTGGGGGGGCAGCACAGATACGCAGTATTTT

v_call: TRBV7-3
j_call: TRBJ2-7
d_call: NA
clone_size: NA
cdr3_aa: CASSPLGGSFEQYF
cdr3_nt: TGTGCCAGCAGTCCCCTCGGAGGAAGTTTCGAGCAGTACTTC

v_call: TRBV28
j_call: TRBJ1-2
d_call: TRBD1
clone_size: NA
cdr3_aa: CASSLRMGTGINYGYTF
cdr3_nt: TGTGCCAGCAGTTTAAGAATGGGGACAGGGATTAACTATGGCTACACCTTC